What follows describes a single TCR beta chain. Cohort 3 recovery required two negative PCRs, clearance, or symptom resolution. The data are from a study of blood T cell repertoires in COVID-19. Across the study: Nucleic acid was either cDNA or gDNA, and it came from T cells, B-cell-depleted T cells, or PBMCs.

Assay: immunoSEQ multiplex PCR; the TCRdb copy retains only in-frame clones and omits some. The sample lists roughly 260,000 clones, 70% to 90% occurring once. What was sequenced was PBMCs or T cells enriched from blood (not recorded which). This clonotype was obtained from a woman between 45 and 60 years old who had recovered from COVID-19.

CDR3 sequence: CASSFEANTEAFF. CDR3 bases: TGTGCCAGCAGTTTTGAAGCGAACACTGAAGCTTTCTTT. V and J are TRBV12-3 or TRBV12-4 and TRBJ1-1; D call uncertain. V dropped 3 bases and J dropped 1 base, with 6 bases sitting between them. The CDR3 runs to 13 residues.